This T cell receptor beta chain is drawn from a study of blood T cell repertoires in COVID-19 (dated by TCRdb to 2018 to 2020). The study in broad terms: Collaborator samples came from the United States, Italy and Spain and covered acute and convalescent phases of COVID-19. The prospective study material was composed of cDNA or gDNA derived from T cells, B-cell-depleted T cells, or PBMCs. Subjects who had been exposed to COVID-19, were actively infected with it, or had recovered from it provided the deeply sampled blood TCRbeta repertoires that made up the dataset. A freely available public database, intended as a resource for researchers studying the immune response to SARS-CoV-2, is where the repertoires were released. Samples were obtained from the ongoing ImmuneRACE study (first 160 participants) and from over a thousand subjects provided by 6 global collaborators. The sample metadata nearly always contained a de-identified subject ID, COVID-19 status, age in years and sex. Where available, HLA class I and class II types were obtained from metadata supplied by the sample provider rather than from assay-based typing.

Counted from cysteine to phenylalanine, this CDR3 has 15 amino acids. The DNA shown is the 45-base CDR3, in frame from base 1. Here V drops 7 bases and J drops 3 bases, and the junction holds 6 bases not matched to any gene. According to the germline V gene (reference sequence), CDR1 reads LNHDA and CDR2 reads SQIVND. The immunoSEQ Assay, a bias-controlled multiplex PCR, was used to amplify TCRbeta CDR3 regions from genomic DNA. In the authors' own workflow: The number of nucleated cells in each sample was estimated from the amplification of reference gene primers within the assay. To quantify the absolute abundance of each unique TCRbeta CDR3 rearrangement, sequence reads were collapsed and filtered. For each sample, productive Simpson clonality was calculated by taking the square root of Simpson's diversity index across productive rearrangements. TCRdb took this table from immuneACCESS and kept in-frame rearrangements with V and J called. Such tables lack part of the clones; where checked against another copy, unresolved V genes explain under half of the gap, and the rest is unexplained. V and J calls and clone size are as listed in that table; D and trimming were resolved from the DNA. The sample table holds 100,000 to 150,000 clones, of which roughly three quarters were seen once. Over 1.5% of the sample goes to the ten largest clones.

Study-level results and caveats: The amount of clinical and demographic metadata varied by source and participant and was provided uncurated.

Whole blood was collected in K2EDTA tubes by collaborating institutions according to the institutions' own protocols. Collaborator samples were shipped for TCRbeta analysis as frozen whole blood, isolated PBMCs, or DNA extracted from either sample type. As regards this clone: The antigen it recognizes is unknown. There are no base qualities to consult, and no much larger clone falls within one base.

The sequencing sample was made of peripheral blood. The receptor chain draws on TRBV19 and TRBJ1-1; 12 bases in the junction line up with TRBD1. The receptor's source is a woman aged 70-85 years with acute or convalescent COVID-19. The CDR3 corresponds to CASMGQGAVHTEAFF. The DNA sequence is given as TGTGCCAGTATGGGACAGGGGGCCGTGCACACTGAAGCTTTCTTT.